Given below is one T cell receptor (beta chain) in context. This sample stems from a study of blood T cell repertoires in COVID-19. Across the study: T cells, B-cell-depleted T cells, or PBMCs provided the cDNA or gDNA that served as material.

Cohort 3 donors were reported recovered after two negative PCRs, clearance, or symptom resolution. Original processing methods: Amplification from reference gene primers served as the basis for estimated nucleated cell counts. Libraries were prepared by immunoSEQ multiplex PCR; TCRdb keeps only in-frame clonotypes and omits some of them. Clonal size and the V and J genes are those of that table, whereas D and trimming came from the DNA. In the table there are 400,000 or so clones, 85% to 90% of which are singletons. The material sequenced was PBMCs or T cells enriched from blood (not recorded which). The sequence derives from a man aged 25-45 years who had recovered from COVID-19.

This CDR3 reads CASSQLGHHANEQFF. The CDR3 DNA is TGCGCCAGCAGTCAACTAGGACATCACGCTAATGAGCAGTTCTTC. The chain employs TRBV23-1 and TRBJ2-1; possible D gene TRBD1, 5 bases. TRBV23-1 is an open reading frame whose function is uncertain. The CDR3 contains 15 residues. V lost 2 bases and J 7 bases, leaving 15 bases between the germline ends.